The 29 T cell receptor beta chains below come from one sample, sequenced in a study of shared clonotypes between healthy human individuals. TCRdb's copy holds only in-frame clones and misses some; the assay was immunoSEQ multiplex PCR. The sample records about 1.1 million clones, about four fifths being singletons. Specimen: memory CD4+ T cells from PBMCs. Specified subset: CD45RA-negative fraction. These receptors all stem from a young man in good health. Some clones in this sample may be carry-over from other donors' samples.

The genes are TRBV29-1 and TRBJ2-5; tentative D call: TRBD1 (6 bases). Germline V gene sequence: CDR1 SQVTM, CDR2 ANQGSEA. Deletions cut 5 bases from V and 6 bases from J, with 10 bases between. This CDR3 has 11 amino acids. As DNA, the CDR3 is TGCAGCGTTTACAGGGCGCAGACCCAGTACTTC. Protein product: CSVYRAQTQYF. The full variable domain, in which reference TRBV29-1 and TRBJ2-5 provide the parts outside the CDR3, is SAVISQKPSRDICQRGTSLTIQCQVDSQVTMMFWYRQQPGQSLTLIATANQGSEATYESGFVIDKFPISRPNLTFSTLTVSNMSPEDSSIYLCSVYRAQTQYFGPGTRLLVL.

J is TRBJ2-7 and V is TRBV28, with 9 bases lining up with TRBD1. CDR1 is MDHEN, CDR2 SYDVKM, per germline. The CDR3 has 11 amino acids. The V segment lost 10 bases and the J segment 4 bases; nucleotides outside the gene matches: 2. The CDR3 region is CATGTGYEQYF. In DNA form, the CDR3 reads TGTGCCACCGGGACAGGGTACGAGCAGTACTTC.

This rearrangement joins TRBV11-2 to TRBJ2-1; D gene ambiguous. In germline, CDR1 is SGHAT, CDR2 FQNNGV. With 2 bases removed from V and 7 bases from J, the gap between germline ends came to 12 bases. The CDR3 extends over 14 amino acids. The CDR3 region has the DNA TGTGCCAGCAGCTTACGTCTAGACCCTAATGAGCAGTTCTTC. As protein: CASSLRLDPNEQFF.

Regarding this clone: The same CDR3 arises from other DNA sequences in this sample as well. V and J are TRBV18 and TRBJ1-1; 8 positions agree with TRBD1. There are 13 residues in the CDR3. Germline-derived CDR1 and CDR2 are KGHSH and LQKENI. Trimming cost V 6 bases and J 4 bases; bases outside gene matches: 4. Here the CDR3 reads CASSQGASTEAFF. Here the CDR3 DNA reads TGTGCCAGCTCCCAGGGGGCGAGCACTGAAGCTTTCTTT.

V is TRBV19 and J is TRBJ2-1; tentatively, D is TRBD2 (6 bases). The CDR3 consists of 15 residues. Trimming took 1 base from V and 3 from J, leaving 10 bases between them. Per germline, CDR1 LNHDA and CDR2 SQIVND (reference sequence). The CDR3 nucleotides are TGTGCCAGTAGTATAGGGGGCGGGATCTACAATGAGCAGTTCTTC. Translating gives CASSIGGGIYNEQFF.

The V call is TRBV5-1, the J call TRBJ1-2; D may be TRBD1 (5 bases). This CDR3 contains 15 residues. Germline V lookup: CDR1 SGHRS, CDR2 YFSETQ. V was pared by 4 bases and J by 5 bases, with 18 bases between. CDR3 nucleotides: TGCGCCAGCAGCCGGGACGGAGCAAACTCTTATGGCTACACCTTC. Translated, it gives CASSRDGANSYGYTF.

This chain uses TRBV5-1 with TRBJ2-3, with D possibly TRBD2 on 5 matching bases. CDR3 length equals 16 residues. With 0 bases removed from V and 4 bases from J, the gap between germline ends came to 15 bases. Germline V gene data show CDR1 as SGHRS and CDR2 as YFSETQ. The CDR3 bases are TGCGCCAGCAGCTTGGGGAGTAGCGCCCCACCAGATACGCAGTATTTT. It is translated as CASSLGSSAPPDTQYF.

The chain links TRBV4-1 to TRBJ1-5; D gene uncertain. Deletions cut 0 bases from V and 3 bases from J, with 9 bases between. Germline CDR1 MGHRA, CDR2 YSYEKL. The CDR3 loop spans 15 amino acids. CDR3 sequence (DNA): TGCGCCAGCAGCCAAGATCCCAGGCCCAATCAGCCCCAGCATTTT. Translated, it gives CASSQDPRPNQPQHF.

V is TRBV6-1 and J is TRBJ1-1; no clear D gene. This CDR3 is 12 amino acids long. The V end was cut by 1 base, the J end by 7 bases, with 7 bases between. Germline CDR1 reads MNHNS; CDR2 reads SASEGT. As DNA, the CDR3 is TGTGCCAGCAGTGAAGGGGTCAATGAAGCTTTCTTT. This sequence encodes CASSEGVNEAFF.

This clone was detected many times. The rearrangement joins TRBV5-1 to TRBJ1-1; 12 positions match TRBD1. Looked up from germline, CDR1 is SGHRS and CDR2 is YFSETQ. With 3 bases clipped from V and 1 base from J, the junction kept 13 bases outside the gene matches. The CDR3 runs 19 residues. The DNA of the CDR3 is TGCGCCAGCAGCTCCCCCCGGGACAGGGGGCTAATGGGGAACACTGAAGCTTTCTTT. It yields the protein CASSSPRDRGLMGNTEAFF. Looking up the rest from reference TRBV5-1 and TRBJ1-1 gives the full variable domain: KAGVTQTPRYLIKTRGQQVTLSCSPISGHRSVSWYQQTPGQGLQFLFEYFSETQRNKGNFPGRFSGRQFSNSRSEMNVSTLELGDSALYLCASSSPRDRGLMGNTEAFFGQGTRLTVV.

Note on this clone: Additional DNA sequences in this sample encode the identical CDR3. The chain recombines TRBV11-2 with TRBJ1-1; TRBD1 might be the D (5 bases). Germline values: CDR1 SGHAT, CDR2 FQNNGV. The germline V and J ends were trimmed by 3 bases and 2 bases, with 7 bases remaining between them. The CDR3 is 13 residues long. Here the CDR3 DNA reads TGTGCCAGCAGCTTGGGACTCAACACTGAAGCTTTCTTT. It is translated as CASSLGLNTEAFF.

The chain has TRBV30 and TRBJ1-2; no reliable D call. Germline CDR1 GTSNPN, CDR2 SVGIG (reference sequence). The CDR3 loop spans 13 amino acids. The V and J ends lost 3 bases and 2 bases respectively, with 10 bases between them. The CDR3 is CAWSVEGNYGYTF. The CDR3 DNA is TGTGCCTGGAGCGTAGAAGGGAACTATGGCTACACCTTC.

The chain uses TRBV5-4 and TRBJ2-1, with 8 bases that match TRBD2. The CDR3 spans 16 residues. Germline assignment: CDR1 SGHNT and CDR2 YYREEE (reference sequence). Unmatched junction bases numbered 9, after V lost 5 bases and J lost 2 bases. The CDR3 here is CASRASGSVAYNEQFF. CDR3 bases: TGTGCCAGCAGAGCCAGCGGGAGCGTCGCCTACAATGAGCAGTTCTTC. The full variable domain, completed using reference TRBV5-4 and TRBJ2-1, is ETGVTQSPTHLIKTRGQQVTLRCSSQSGHNTVSWYQQALGQGPQFIFQYYREEENGRGNFPPRFSGLQFPNYSSELNVNALELDDSALYLCASRASGSVAYNEQFFGPGTRLTVL.

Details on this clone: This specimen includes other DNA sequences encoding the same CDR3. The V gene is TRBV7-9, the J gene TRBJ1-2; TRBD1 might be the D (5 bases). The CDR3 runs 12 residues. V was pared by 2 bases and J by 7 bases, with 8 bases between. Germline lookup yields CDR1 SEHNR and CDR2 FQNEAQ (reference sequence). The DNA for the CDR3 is TGTGCCAGCAGCTTAAGTGGGGGTGGCTACACCTTC. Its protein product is CASSLSGGGYTF.

The CDR3 sequence is CASSLETGSGYTF. The CDR3 region has the DNA TGTGCCAGCAGCTTGGAGACAGGGTCTGGCTACACCTTC. This sequence joins TRBV5-4 and TRBJ1-2; TRBD1 matches at 7 bases. CDR3 length equals 13 residues. V lost 0 bases, J lost 7 bases, and 3 bases stayed unmatched. Per the germline V gene, CDR1 is SGHNT and CDR2 is YYREEE (reference sequence).

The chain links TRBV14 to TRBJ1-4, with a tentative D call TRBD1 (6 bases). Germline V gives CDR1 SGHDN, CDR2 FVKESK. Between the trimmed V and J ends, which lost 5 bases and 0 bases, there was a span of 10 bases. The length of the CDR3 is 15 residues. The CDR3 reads CASSRRTATNEKLFF. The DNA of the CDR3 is TGTGCCAGCAGCAGACGGACAGCAACTAATGAAAAACTGTTTTTT.

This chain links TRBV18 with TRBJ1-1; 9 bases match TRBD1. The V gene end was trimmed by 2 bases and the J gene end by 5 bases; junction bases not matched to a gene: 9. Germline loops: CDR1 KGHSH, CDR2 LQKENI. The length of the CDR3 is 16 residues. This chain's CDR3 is CASSPMTGGDGTEAFF. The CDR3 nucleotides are TGTGCCAGCTCACCAATGACAGGGGGTGACGGAACTGAAGCTTTCTTT.

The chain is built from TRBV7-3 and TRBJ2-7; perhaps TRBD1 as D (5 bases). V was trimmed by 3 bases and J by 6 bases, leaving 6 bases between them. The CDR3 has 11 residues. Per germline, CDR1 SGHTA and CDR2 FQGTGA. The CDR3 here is CASSFRAEQYF. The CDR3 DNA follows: TGTGCCAGCAGCTTCAGGGCCGAGCAGTACTTC.

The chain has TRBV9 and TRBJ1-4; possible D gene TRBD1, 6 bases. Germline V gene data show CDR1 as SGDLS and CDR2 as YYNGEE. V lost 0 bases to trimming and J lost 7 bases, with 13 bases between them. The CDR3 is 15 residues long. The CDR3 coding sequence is TGTGCCAGCAGCGTAGATCGGGGGGCGGCTGAAAAACTGTTTTTT. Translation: CASSVDRGAAEKLFF.

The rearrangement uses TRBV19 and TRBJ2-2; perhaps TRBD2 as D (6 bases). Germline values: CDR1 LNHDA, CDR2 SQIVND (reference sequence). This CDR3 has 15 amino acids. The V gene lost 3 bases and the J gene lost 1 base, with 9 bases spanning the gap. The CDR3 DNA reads TGTGCCAGTAGTATTACGGGAGTGAACACCGGGGAGCTGTTTTTT. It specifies CASSITGVNTGELFF.

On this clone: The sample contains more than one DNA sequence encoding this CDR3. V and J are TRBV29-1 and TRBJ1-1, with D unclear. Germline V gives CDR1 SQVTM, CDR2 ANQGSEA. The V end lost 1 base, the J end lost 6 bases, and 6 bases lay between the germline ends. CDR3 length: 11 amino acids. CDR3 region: CSVEVRAEAFF. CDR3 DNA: TGCAGCGTTGAAGTCCGGGCTGAAGCTTTCTTT.

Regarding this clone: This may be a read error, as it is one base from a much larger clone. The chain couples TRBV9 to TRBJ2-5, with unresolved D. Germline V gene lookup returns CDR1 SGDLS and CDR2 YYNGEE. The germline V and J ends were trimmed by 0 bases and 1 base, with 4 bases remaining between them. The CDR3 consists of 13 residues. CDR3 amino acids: CASSVGAQETQYF. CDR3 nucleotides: TGTGCCAGCAGCGTAGGAGCCCAAGAGACCCAGTACTTC.

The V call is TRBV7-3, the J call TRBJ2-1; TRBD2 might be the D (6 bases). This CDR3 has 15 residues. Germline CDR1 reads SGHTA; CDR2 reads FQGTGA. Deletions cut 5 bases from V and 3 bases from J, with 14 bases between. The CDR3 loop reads CASSMGGVIYNEQFF. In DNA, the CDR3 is TGTGCCAGCAGCATGGGCGGGGTAATCTACAATGAGCAGTTCTTC.

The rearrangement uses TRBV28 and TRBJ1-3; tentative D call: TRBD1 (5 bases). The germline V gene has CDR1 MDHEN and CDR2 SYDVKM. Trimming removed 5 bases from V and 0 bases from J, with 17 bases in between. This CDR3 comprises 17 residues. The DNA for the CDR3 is TGTGCCAGCAGTCGCGCCGGGACGGTCCCCTCTGGAAACACCATATATTTT. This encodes CASSRAGTVPSGNTIYF.

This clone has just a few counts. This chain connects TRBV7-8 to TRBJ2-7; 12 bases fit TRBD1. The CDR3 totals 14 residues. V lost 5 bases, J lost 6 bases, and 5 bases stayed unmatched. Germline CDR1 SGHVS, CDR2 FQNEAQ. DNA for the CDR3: TGTGCCAGCAGCCAGGGACAGGGGGCAGGCGAGCAGTACTTC. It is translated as CASSQGQGAGEQYF. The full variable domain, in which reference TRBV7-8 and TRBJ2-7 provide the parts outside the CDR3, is GAGVSQSPRYKVAKRGQDVALRCDPISGHVSLFWYQQALGQGPEFLTYFQNEAQLDKSGLPSDRFFAERPEGSVSTLKIQRTQQEDSAVYLCASSQGQGAGEQYFGPGTRLTVT.

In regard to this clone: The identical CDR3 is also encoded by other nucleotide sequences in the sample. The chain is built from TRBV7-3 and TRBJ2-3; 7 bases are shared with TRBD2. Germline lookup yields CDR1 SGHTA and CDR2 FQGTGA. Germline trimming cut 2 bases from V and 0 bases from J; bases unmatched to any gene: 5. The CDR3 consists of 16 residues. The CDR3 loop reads CASSLGLAVSTDTQYF. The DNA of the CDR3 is TGTGCCAGCAGCTTAGGGCTAGCGGTTAGCACAGATACGCAGTATTTT.

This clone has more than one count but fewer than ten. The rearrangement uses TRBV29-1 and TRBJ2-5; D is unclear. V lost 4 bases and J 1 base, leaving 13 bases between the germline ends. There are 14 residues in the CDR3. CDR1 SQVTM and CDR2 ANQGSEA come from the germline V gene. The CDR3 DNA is TGCAGCGTTGGGGCAGCAAACATCCAAGAGACCCAGTACTTC. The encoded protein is CSVGAANIQETQYF.

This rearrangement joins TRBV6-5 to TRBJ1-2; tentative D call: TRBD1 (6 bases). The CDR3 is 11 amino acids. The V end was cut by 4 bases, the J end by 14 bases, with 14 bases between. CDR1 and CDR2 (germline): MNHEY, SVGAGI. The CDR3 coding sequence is TGTGCCAGCAGTTTTTTTCGAGGACAGACCTTC. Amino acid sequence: CASSFFRGQTF.

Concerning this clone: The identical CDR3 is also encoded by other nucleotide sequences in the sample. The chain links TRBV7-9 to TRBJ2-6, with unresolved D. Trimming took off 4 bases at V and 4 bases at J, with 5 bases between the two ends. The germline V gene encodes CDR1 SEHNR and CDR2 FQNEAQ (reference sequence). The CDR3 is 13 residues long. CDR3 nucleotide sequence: TGTGCCAGCAGCTCGACAGGGGCCAACGTCCTGACTTTC. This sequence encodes CASSSTGANVLTF.